One and the same sample provided the 17 T cell receptor beta chains below, sequenced in a study of T cells in women clearing cervical HPV infection. Libraries were prepared by immunoSEQ multiplex PCR; TCRdb keeps only in-frame clonotypes and omits some of them. The sample totals 30,000 to 35,000 clones. The sample was blood buffy coat. The receptors were gathered from a woman aged 18 to 75 with a cervical HPV16 infection that either progressed to CIN3+ or cleared (not recorded which).

About this clone: The sequence runs out 3 residues before the end of the CDR3; the remainder is reconstructed from the germline J gene. The chain links TRBV7-2 to TRBJ1-2; the D is unclear. V was clipped by 1 base and J by 7 bases, with 13 bases between them. Germline-derived CDR1 and CDR2 are SGHTA and FQGNSA. This CDR3 has 14 residues. The CDR3 region is CASSLVMASLGYTF. CDR3 bases read: TGTGCCAGCAGCTTAGTTATGGCATCCCTTGGC.

As for this clone: From the germline J gene comes the end of the CDR3, since the read stops 3 residues before it. This sequence joins TRBV29-1 and TRBJ2-1; D may be TRBD1 (6 bases). The CDR3 is made up of 14 amino acids. Trimming took off 2 bases at V and 4 bases at J, with 12 bases between the two ends. Germline loops: CDR1 SQVTM, CDR2 ANQGSEA. This CDR3 is CSVENTGTYNEQFF. The CDR3 DNA, read in part, is TGCAGCGTTGAAAACACAGGGACATACAATGAG.

Concerning this clone: The read halts 3 residues ahead of the CDR3 end, with the missing end drawn from the germline J gene. The chain employs TRBV7-9 and TRBJ1-2, with 8 nucleotides matching TRBD1. CDR3 size: 15 residues. Trimming took 5 bases from V and 4 from J; bases not matched to a gene: 9. Germline V lookup: CDR1 SEHNR, CDR2 FQNEAQ (reference sequence). Partial CDR3 DNA: TGTGCCAGCAGCCCTTCAGGGGGCCGGGGCTATGGC. It specifies CASSPSGGRGYG. The CDR3 in full is CASSPSGGRGYGYTF.

About this clone: The sequence runs out 3 residues before the end of the CDR3; the remainder is reconstructed from the germline J gene. The chain links TRBV30 to TRBJ1-1; 8 bases agree with TRBD1. With 0 bases clipped from V and 6 bases from J, the junction kept 6 bases outside the gene matches. The germline V gene has CDR1 GTSNPN and CDR2 SVGIG (reference sequence). The CDR3 covers 14 residues. CDR3 in amino acids: CAWSVQGEDAEAFF. The covered CDR3 bases are TGTGCCTGGAGTGTACAGGGGGAAGATGCTGAA.

Concerning this clone itself: The read falls 3 residues short of the CDR3 end, and the missing part is taken from the germline J gene. The rearrangement joins TRBV2 to TRBJ2-3; possible D gene TRBD2, 5 bases. Per the germline V gene, CDR1 is SNHLY and CDR2 is FYNNEI. CDR3 size: 16 residues. Trimming shortened V by 4 bases and J by 3 bases, and 17 bases separated the two germline ends. The sequenced part of the CDR3 DNA is TGTGCCAGCAGTGCCCTTTTCGCGGGCGTTACAGATACG. Encoded protein: CASSALFAGVTDT. The whole CDR3 reads CASSALFAGVTDTQYF. Complete variable domain (other parts from reference TRBV2 and TRBJ2-3): EPEVTQTPSHQVTQMGQEVILRCVPISNHLYFYWYRQILGQKVEFLVSFYNNEISEKSEIFDDQFSVERPDGSNFTLKIRSTKLEDSAMYFCASSALFAGVTDTQYFGPGTRLTVL.

Remarks on this clone: The read ends 3 residues early relative to the CDR3; the germline J gene fills the gap. This chain uses TRBV7-3 with TRBJ2-2; D is perhaps TRBD2 (7 bases). Germline V CDR1 and CDR2: SGHTA, FQGTGA. The CDR3 is made up of 14 amino acids. V lost 5 bases to trimming and J lost 7 bases, with 14 bases between them. This chain's CDR3 is CASSPRGANGELFF. The sequenced part of the CDR3 DNA is TGTGCCAGCAGCCCCCGGGGGGCAAACGGGGAG. The variable domain in full, completed from reference TRBV7-3 and TRBJ2-2, reads GAGVSQTPSNKVTEKGKYVELRCDPISGHTALYWYRQSLGQGPEFLIYFQGTGAADDSGLPNDRFFAVRPEGSVSTLKIQRTERGDSAVYLCASSPRGANGELFFGEGSRLTVL.

Concerning this clone: The read comes to an end 3 residues before the CDR3 does, leaving the germline J gene to fill in the end. V and J are TRBV3-1 (or the pseudogene TRBV3-2) and TRBJ2-7, with 9 bases that match TRBD1. The CDR3 runs to 14 residues. Germline V gene lookup returns CDR1 LGHDT and CDR2 YNNKEL (reference sequence). The ends lost 1 base at V and 3 bases at J; junction bases unmatched: 1. The part of the CDR3 DNA that was read is TGTGCCAGCAGCCAAGTGACAGGGGGCTACGAG. It translates to CASSQVTGGYE. From start to end, the CDR3 is CASSQVTGGYEQYF.

Of note for this clone: From the germline J gene comes the end of the CDR3, since the read stops 3 residues before it. The V call is TRBV13, the J call TRBJ2-2; TRBD1 aligns across 8 bases. This CDR3 spans 16 amino acids. Germline CDR1 reads PRHDT; CDR2 reads FYEKMQ (reference sequence). CDR3 DNA, as far as it was read: TGTGCCAGCAGCTATGGAACAGGGGGACTCGGTGAAAAG. Its protein is CASSYGTGGLGEK. The complete CDR3 sequence is CASSYGTGGLGEKLFF.

Points on this clone: The missing CDR3 end, 3 residues past where the read stops, is filled in from the germline J gene. The chain recombines TRBV19 with TRBJ2-2; D gene unclear. Trimming stripped 8 bases from V and 2 bases from J, with 12 bases between. This CDR3 contains 14 residues. CDR1 and CDR2 from the germline V gene are LNHDA and SQIVND (reference sequence). The CDR3: CASRLVGNTGELFF. CDR3 DNA (partial): TGTGCCAGTCGCCTAGTCGGAAACACCGGGGAG.

A note on this clone: The read ends 3 residues shy of where the CDR3 ends; the end is completed using the germline J gene. This chain uses TRBV9 with TRBJ2-1; the match to TRBD1 covers 9 bases. Per the germline V gene, CDR1 is SGDLS and CDR2 is YYNGEE. The junction had 16 bases not matched to a gene; V was cut back by 1 base and J by 8 bases. CDR3 length: 18 amino acids. CDR3 amino acids: CASSVIVPGTGWNHEQFF. The sequenced CDR3 bases are TGTGCCAGCAGCGTAATAGTCCCCGGGACAGGGTGGAACCATGAG.

The CDR3: CASSLSSASSYNEQFF. CDR3 DNA (partial): TGCGCCAGCAGCTTGTCATCTGCGAGCTCCTACAATGAG. The chain joins TRBV5-1 to TRBJ2-1, with D unclear. The read is 3 residues too short to cover the CDR3 end, so that end is filled in from the germline J gene. CDR1 SGHRS and CDR2 YFSETQ come from the germline V gene. This CDR3 comprises 16 residues. The germline V and J ends were trimmed by 1 base and 0 bases, with 11 bases remaining between them. Variable domain in full (rest from reference TRBV5-1 and TRBJ2-1): KAGVTQTPRYLIKTRGQQVTLSCSPISGHRSVSWYQQTPGQGLQFLFEYFSETQRNKGNFPGRFSGRQFSNSRSEMNVSTLELGDSALYLCASSLSSASSYNEQFFGPGTRLTVL.

Comment on this clone: From the germline J gene comes the end of the CDR3, since the read stops 3 residues before it. The chain couples TRBV10-1 to TRBJ1-4; 7 bases are shared with TRBD1. The CDR3 extends over 17 amino acids. Germline assignment: CDR1 WNHNN and CDR2 SYGVQD (reference sequence). The J segment lost 0 bases and the V segment lost 7 bases, leaving 11 bases of the junction unmatched. The CDR3 loop reads CASKGTDDRATNEKLFF. The sequenced CDR3 bases are TGCGCCAGCAAAGGGACAGACGACCGTGCAACTAATGAAAAA.

As to this clone: From the germline J gene comes the end of the CDR3, since the read stops 3 residues before it. The gene calls are TRBV19 and TRBJ2-1; D uncertain. The CDR3 covers 11 residues. CDR1 LNHDA and CDR2 SQIVND come from the germline V gene (reference sequence). Between the trimmed V and J ends, which lost 10 bases and 6 bases, there was a span of 10 bases. CDR3 bases read: TGTGCCACCCACCTCGGCAATGAG. Its translation is CATHLGNE. The CDR3 in full is CATHLGNEQFF.

Regarding this clone: The CDR3 is cut off 3 residues early in the read; its end comes from the germline J gene. This sequence joins TRBV5-1 and TRBJ2-1; the match to TRBD2 covers 9 bases. Trimming removed 4 bases from V and 3 bases from J; junction bases left unmatched: 5. The CDR3 sequence is 15 residues long. The germline CDR1 and CDR2 sequences are SGHRS and YFSETQ. CDR3 loop: CASSPGTSSYNEQFF. The DNA read from the CDR3 is TGCGCCAGCAGCCCCGGGACTAGCAGCTACAATGAG. Full variable domain (remainder filled in from reference TRBV5-1 and TRBJ2-1): KAGVTQTPRYLIKTRGQQVTLSCSPISGHRSVSWYQQTPGQGLQFLFEYFSETQRNKGNFPGRFSGRQFSNSRSEMNVSTLELGDSALYLCASSPGTSSYNEQFFGPGTRLTVL.

For this clone: The read ends 3 residues before the CDR3 terminus; that terminus is restored from the germline J gene. The V gene is TRBV18, the J gene TRBJ2-5; 9 nucleotides align to TRBD1. The CDR3 is 14 amino acids. Germline V gives CDR1 KGHSH, CDR2 LQKENI. Trimming cost V 5 bases and J 5 bases; bases outside gene matches: 6. The CDR3 spells CASSRTGGRETQYF. The part of the CDR3 DNA that was read is TGTGCCAGCTCAAGAACAGGGGGCAGGGAGACC.

In regard to this clone: The CDR3 goes on 3 residues after the read ends, and that part is filled in from the germline J gene. The chain carries TRBV9 and TRBJ1-5, with D unclear. The CDR3 is made up of 17 amino acids. In germline, CDR1 is SGDLS, CDR2 YYNGEE. V was clipped by 4 bases and J by 0 bases, with 17 bases between them. The sequenced part of the CDR3 DNA is TGTGCCAGCAGCCCAAACCCCTACGTAAATAGCAATCAGCCC. It yields the protein CASSPNPYVNSNQP. The CDR3 reads in full as CASSPNPYVNSNQPQHF.

As concerns this clone: The sequence runs out 3 residues before the end of the CDR3; the remainder is reconstructed from the germline J gene. The genes are TRBV5-6 and TRBJ2-5; the D gene is possibly TRBD2 (5 bases). Trimming took 0 bases from V and 0 from J, leaving 9 bases between them. CDR3 size: 15 residues. CDR1 and CDR2 from the germline V gene are SGHDT and YYEEEE. The CDR3 bases that were read are TGTGCCAGCAGCTTGGGAGCGGCGTACCAAGAGACC. Translated, it gives CASSLGAAYQET. The whole CDR3 is CASSLGAAYQETQYF.